The entry below gives a single T cell receptor (beta chain) sequence along with its context. Its specificity is unknown. This sample was taken from a study of monozygotic twins with inflammatory bowel disease. TCRdb reanalyzed the 5' RACE reads and collapses them to one entry per CDR3 protein, without DNA. This sample lists about 210,000 distinct CDR3 sequences; its ten largest clones have less than 2%. Whole-study results and caveats: Telling different T cell subtypes apart from each other was not possible. Clonotypes shared with others were fewer in IBD patients than in healthy twins, especially with disease activity.

The V gene's germline CDR1 is MNHEY and CDR2 SVGAGI. This CDR3 is built from 16 residues. This receptor was obtained from a human donor with ulcerative colitis or Crohn's disease, or a healthy co-twin of an affected twin (not recorded which). Sequenced sample: blood. V is TRBV6-5 and J is TRBJ2-1; no DNA is available, so the TRBD2 call from TCRdb remains unchecked. The CDR3 is CASSYIQGLSYNEQFF.